This TCR beta chain originates from a study of beta chain features in type 1 diabetes. This clone was counted a few times. Trimming took off 3 bases at V and 7 bases at J, with 15 bases between the two ends. This CDR3 is built from 13 residues. Germline lookup yields CDR1 GTSNPN and CDR2 SVGIG (reference sequence). Expressed TCRB transcripts were sequenced, since all the RNA that had been isolated was reverse transcribed. Here immunoSEQ multiplex PCR was the method, and the copy in TCRdb shows in-frame clones only, minus some. The top ten clones hold about 0.06% of a sample with about 470,000 clones, about 29% of them seen once.

V is TRBV30 and J is TRBJ1-2, with D possibly being TRBD1 (5 bases). What was sequenced was naive CD4+ T cells from blood. The clonotype originates from a man aged 18 to 30 in good health. CDR3: CAWSLTGTRGYTF. As DNA, the CDR3 is TGTGCCTGGAGCTTGACGGGGACGCGTGGCTACACCTTC.